The 20 T cell receptor beta chains reported below all come from one sample, sequenced in a study of cytotoxic CD8 clonotypes in ibrutinib-treated CLL. Assay: immunoSEQ multiplex PCR; the TCRdb copy retains only in-frame clones and omits some. The top ten hold 32% of the sample, which has 97,000 or so clones, around 73% seen once. The sample consisted of PBMCs, taken after 12 months of ibrutinib treatment. All receptors come from a human donor with chronic lymphocytic leukemia.

The chain combines TRBV7-2 with TRBJ2-5, with unresolved D. The germline V gene encodes CDR1 SGHTA and CDR2 FQGNSA. Trimming removed 4 bases at V and 0 bases at J, with 6 bases between. The length of the CDR3 is 13 residues. CDR3 nucleotide sequence: TGTGCCAGCAGCTCCCTGGACCAAGAGACCCAGTACTTC. Translation: CASSSLDQETQYF.

The J gene is TRBJ1-2, the V gene TRBV5-4; D ambiguous. CDR3 length: 13 amino acids. Germline-derived CDR1 and CDR2 are SGHNT and YYREEE (reference sequence). Trimming cost V 2 bases and J 8 bases, with 13 bases left between them. The CDR3 is CASSLTPTEGYTF. The CDR3, as DNA: TGTGCCAGCAGCTTAACTCCCACAGAAGGCTACACCTTC.

The chain links TRBV30 to TRBJ2-3; 9 bases line up with TRBD2. Germline-derived CDR1 and CDR2 are GTSNPN and SVGIG (reference sequence). V was clipped by 2 bases and J by 4 bases; unmatched bases: 7. The CDR3 extends over 15 amino acids. The CDR3 reads CAWSPAGGFADTQYF. The CDR3 DNA reads as TGTGCCTGGAGTCCAGCGGGGGGATTTGCAGATACGCAGTATTTT.

Here the CDR3 DNA reads TGTGCCAGCAGCGTGAATCCAGGGCTAGGGTCCGGGGAGCTGTTTTTT. Protein sequence: CASSVNPGLGSGELFF. The gene calls are TRBV9 and TRBJ2-2; weak D call: TRBD1 (5 bases). V lost 2 bases and J 6 bases, leaving 17 bases between the germline ends. CDR1 and CDR2 (germline): SGDLS, YYNGEE. This CDR3 spans 16 amino acids.

This sequence joins TRBV6-5 and TRBJ1-2, with TRBD1 matching 9 bases. The CDR3 spans 15 residues. The V gene's germline CDR1 is MNHEY and CDR2 SVGAGI. The ends lost 3 bases at V and 3 bases at J; junction bases unmatched: 5. The CDR3 loop is CASSYLGDRDYGYTF. In nucleotides, the CDR3 is TGTGCCAGCAGTTATCTAGGGGACAGGGACTATGGCTACACCTTC.

This chain joins TRBV6-1 and TRBJ2-7; unclear D gene. The ends were cut back, 7 bases at V and 6 bases at J, with 13 bases in the middle. Germline loops: CDR1 MNHNS, CDR2 SASEGT. The CDR3 is 12 amino acids. The CDR3 coding sequence is TGTGCCAGCACCCTAGGGTATTTCGAGCAGTACTTC. Its translation is CASTLGYFEQYF.

In its sample, this clone was seen a few times. The chain has TRBV7-6 and TRBJ1-3; D unclear. The CDR3 length is 13 residues. V lost 2 bases and J lost 4, with 6 bases in between. Looked up from germline, CDR1 is SGHVS and CDR2 is FNYEAQ. CDR3 amino acids: CASSLSLGNTIYF. For the CDR3, the DNA is TGTGCCAGCAGCTTAAGTCTCGGAAACACCATATATTTT.

The sample holds one count of this clone. J is TRBJ1-6 and V is TRBV4-2; D unclear. Between the trimmed V and J ends, which lost 1 base and 10 bases, there was a span of 8 bases. The CDR3 runs 13 residues. The V gene's germline CDR1 is LGHNA and CDR2 YNFKEQ. The CDR3 region is CASSQGNRSPLHF. The CDR3 coding sequence is TGTGCCAGCAGCCAAGGAAACCGGTCACCCCTCCACTTT.

J is TRBJ1-6 and V is TRBV19; D may be TRBD1 (6 bases). V lost 3 bases, J lost 7 bases, and 10 bases lay in between. The CDR3 runs to 14 residues. Germline CDR1 reads LNHDA; CDR2 reads SQIVND (reference sequence). The CDR3 reads CASSIQQGNSPLHF. CDR3 coding DNA: TGTGCCAGTAGTATTCAACAGGGAAATTCACCCCTCCACTTT. Combining the CDR3 with reference TRBV19 and TRBJ1-6 gives the whole variable domain DGGITQSPKYLFRKEGQNVTLSCEQNLNHDAMYWYRQDPGQGLRLIYYSQIVNDFQKGDIAEGYSVSREKKESFPLTVTSAQKNPTAFYLCASSIQQGNSPLHFGNGTRLTVT.

In DNA, the CDR3 is TGTGCCAGCAGCCAGGGGGGGACTAGCACAGATACGCAGTATTTT. Protein: CASSQGGTSTDTQYF. The chain uses TRBV14 and TRBJ2-3, with 7 bases lining up with TRBD2. The CDR3 contains 15 residues. Germline assignment: CDR1 SGHDN and CDR2 FVKESK. Trimming at V came to 3 bases and at J to 0 bases, leaving 3 bases not matched to a gene. The full variable domain, its missing parts supplied by reference TRBV14 and TRBJ2-3, is EAGVTQFPSHSVIEKGQTVTLRCDPISGHDNLYWYRRVMGKEIKFLLHFVKESKQDESGMPNNRFLAERTGGTYSTLKVQPAELEDSGVYFCASSQGGTSTDTQYFGPGTRLTVL.

This sequence joins TRBV5-8 and TRBJ2-5; tentative D call: TRBD1 (6 bases). Trimming left V 3 bases short and J 3 bases short, with 12 bases between. CDR1 and CDR2 from the germline V gene are SGHTS and YDEGEE. The CDR3 contains 14 residues. DNA for the CDR3: TGTGCCAGCAGCTGGGACACATCAGAAGAGACCCAGTACTTC. It codes for CASSWDTSEETQYF.

The chain combines TRBV5-8 with TRBJ1-2, with TRBD1 identical over 9 bases. Unmatched junction bases numbered 11, after V lost 4 bases and J lost 7 bases. This CDR3 is built from 15 residues. Germline assignment: CDR1 SGHTS and CDR2 YDEGEE. The CDR3 DNA sequence: TGTGCCAGCAGCCGAATTTTACAGGGGGCGCCTGGCTACACCTTC. Residues: CASSRILQGAPGYTF. Complete variable domain (other parts from reference TRBV5-8 and TRBJ1-2): EAGVTQSPTHLIKTRGQQATLRCSPISGHTSVYWYQQALGLGLQFLLWYDEGEERNRGNFPPRFSGRQFPNYSSELNVNALELEDSALYLCASSRILQGAPGYTFGSGTRLTVV.

V and J are TRBV5-4 and TRBJ1-4; tentative D call: TRBD1 (6 bases). The length of the CDR3 is 15 residues. V lost 4 bases to trimming and J lost 5 bases, with 15 bases between them. From germline, CDR1 is SGHNT and CDR2 YYREEE (reference sequence). The CDR3 bases are TGTGCCAGCAGCCAGCAGAAGGGGGGGAATGAAAAACTGTTTTTT. It specifies CASSQQKGGNEKLFF.

The rearrangement joins TRBV2 to TRBJ2-3, with a tentative D call TRBD2 (6 bases). Trimming left V 6 bases short and J 1 base short, with 14 bases between. The CDR3 has 15 residues. Per the germline V gene, CDR1 is SNHLY and CDR2 is FYNNEI. The CDR3 DNA sequence: TGTGCCAGCAGACAGGAAGGCGGGGGCACAGATACGCAGTATTTT. Translated: CASRQEGGGTDTQYF.

This clone was observed a single time. CDR3 sequence (DNA): TGCGCCAGCAGCCAAGAGGGCAACTCCTACAATGAGCAGTTCTTC. Its translation: CASSQEGNSYNEQFF. The chain joins TRBV4-1 to TRBJ2-1; D uncertain. This CDR3 has 15 residues. V was pared by 0 bases and J by 0 bases, with 6 bases between. CDR1 and CDR2 from the germline V gene are MGHRA and YSYEKL.

The chain combines TRBV11-3 with TRBJ2-5; 9 bases fit TRBD2. This CDR3 comprises 17 residues. Germline V gene sequence: CDR1 SGHNT, CDR2 YENEEA. V lost 4 bases to trimming and J lost 1 base; unmatched junction nucleotides: 10. Here the CDR3 DNA reads TGTGCCAGCAGCTCGAGCGGGGGGCAGAGATTCCAAGAGACCCAGTACTTC. Encoded protein: CASSSSGGQRFQETQYF.

This chain uses TRBV6-1 with TRBJ2-3, with a possible D match to TRBD1 (6 bases). Germline values: CDR1 MNHNS, CDR2 SASEGT. The CDR3 contains 14 residues. Trimming removed 6 bases from V and 3 bases from J, with 13 bases in between. The CDR3 DNA reads as TGTGCCAGCAGAAAAACCGGGACAACAGATACGCAGTATTTT. It codes for CASRKTGTTDTQYF.

This clone appeared once. The chain couples TRBV7-6 to TRBJ1-2, with D uncertain. V was trimmed by 1 base and J by 6 bases, leaving 15 bases between them. The germline V gene has CDR1 SGHVS and CDR2 FNYEAQ. This CDR3 spans 15 amino acids. CDR3 region: CASSLVPSTRNGYTF. As DNA, the CDR3 is TGTGCCAGCAGCTTAGTCCCCAGTACTAGGAATGGCTACACCTTC.

The V gene is TRBV2, the J gene TRBJ2-3; weak D call: TRBD1 (5 bases). The CDR3 runs 11 residues. In germline, CDR1 is SNHLY, CDR2 FYNNEI. The germline V and J ends were trimmed by 10 bases and 5 bases, with 10 bases remaining between them. CDR3 in DNA: TGTGCCACCACAAGGGGAGATACGCAGTATTTT. This codes for CATTRGDTQYF.

The genes are TRBV2 and TRBJ2-3; tentative D call: TRBD1 (6 bases). This CDR3 region has 12 residues. Trimming stripped 5 bases from V and 6 bases from J, with 9 bases between. The germline V gene encodes CDR1 SNHLY and CDR2 FYNNEI. The CDR3 nucleotides are TGTGCCAGCAGTAGACAGGTTGATACGCAGTATTTT. Translated, it gives CASSRQVDTQYF.